These 8 T cell receptor beta chains came from one sample sequenced in a study of CD8+ T cells in alopecia areata (dated by TCRdb to 2017 to 2018). The library was generated by the immunoSEQ multiplex PCR assay. For TCR sequencing, RNA was extracted from every sample and reverse transcribed into cDNA to serve as template. TCRdb holds this immuneACCESS table with in-frame rearrangements only. Some clones are missing; in checked studies, unresolved V genes explain under half, and the rest has no known cause. This sample shows over 5,500 clones, and none of them turns up only once. The ten largest make up 30% to 35% of the sample. Cells from mouse cutaneous lymph nodes were pooled, stained for CD4, CD8alpha, NKG2D, NKG2ACE and other markers, and then sorted on a BD Influx. Source material: CD8+ T cells sorted from a lymph node. These receptors were obtained from a C3H/HeJ mouse with alopecia areata. Mice from this strain have the MHC haplotype H2-k.

Worth noting for this clone: Gene names are mouse gene names. The read ends 4 residues early relative to the CDR3; the germline J gene fills the gap. The gene calls are TRBV13-2 and TRBJ1-1; 9 bases line up with TRBD1. The V gene's germline CDR1 is NNHNN and CDR2 SYGAGS (reference sequence). The J segment lost 4 bases and the V segment lost 5 bases, leaving 0 bases of the junction unmatched. This CDR3 has 12 amino acids. CDR3 loop: CASGTGGTEVFF. The CDR3 bases that were read are TGTGCCAGCGGGACAGGGGGCACA.

Ten or more counts support this clone. Gene names are the mouse ones. The CDR3 end is not reached by the read, which stops 4 residues before it; the germline J gene fills it in. The chain joins TRBV5 to TRBJ2-2, with 7 bases identical to TRBD1. CDR1 LGHNA and CDR2 YNLKQL come from the germline V gene (reference sequence). CDR3 size: 14 residues. Trimming took 6 bases from V and 0 from J; bases not matched to a gene: 1. CDR3 sequence reads: CASRGTANTGQLYF. The DNA read from the CDR3 is TGTGCCAGCAGGGGGACAGCAAACACCGGG.

A remark on this clone: The genes are named according to mouse. The read finishes 4 residues shy of the CDR3 end, and the germline J gene is used to complete it. The chain links TRBV5 to TRBJ2-4; perhaps TRBD1 as D (5 bases). The CDR3 loop spans 16 amino acids. Per the germline V gene, CDR1 is LGHNA and CDR2 is YNLKQL (reference sequence). The V end was cut by 0 bases, the J end by 1 base, with 11 bases between. The CDR3 here is CASSQDVARGQNTLYF. Incomplete CDR3 DNA: TGTGCCAGCAGCCAAGATGTGGCCAGGGGTCAAAAC.

This clone came up many times. Gene names are mouse gene names. The CDR3 extends 4 residues past the end of the read, so its final part is completed from the germline J gene. This sequence joins TRBV1 and TRBJ2-7; TRBD2 matches at 11 bases. The CDR3 runs to 16 residues. CDR1 and CDR2 (germline): NSQYPW, LRSPGD (reference sequence). The junction had 4 bases not matched to a gene; V was cut back by 3 bases and J by 0 bases. Incomplete CDR3 DNA: TGCACCTGCAGTGCGGACTGGGGGGCCAGCTCCTAT. Amino acids: CTCSADWGASSY. The full CDR3 protein reads CTCSADWGASSYEQYF. Supplemented by reference TRBV1 and TRBJ2-7, the full variable domain reads VTLLEQNPRWRLVPRGQAVNLRCILKNSQYPWMSWYQQDLQKQLQWLFTLRSPGDKEVKSLPGADYLATRVTDTELRLQVANMSQGRTLYCTCSADWGASSYEQYFGPGTRLTVL.

This clone is labeled large. Mouse names are used for the genes. The read is 4 residues too short to cover the CDR3 end, so that end is filled in from the germline J gene. V and J are TRBV13-1 and TRBJ2-2; 8 bases map to TRBD1. Germline CDR1 and CDR2: NSHNY and SYGAGN. V shed 3 bases and J 0 bases; nucleotides not matched to a gene: 4. The CDR3 totals 16 residues. The sequenced part of the CDR3 DNA is TGTGCCAGCAGTGCCCTGGACAGGGCAAACACCGGG. This gives the protein CASSALDRANTG. The CDR3 in full is CASSALDRANTGQLYF.

Of note for this clone: Mouse germline and gene names are used. The sequence runs out 4 residues before the end of the CDR3; the remainder is reconstructed from the germline J gene. The chain is built from TRBV17 and TRBJ2-1; 7 bases are a match to TRBD1. There are 16 residues in the CDR3. The germline gives CDR1 MNHDT, CDR2 YYDKIL. Germline trimming cut 2 bases from V and 0 bases from J; bases unmatched to any gene: 4. The CDR3 DNA, read in part, is TGTGCTAGCAGTAGAACCGGGACAGCTAACTATGCT. Translated: CASSRTGTANYA. The CDR3 in full is CASSRTGTANYAEQFF.

This clone was counted at least ten times. Any gene name here is a mouse gene name. The read halts 4 residues ahead of the CDR3 end, with the missing end drawn from the germline J gene. The chain uses TRBV13-1 and TRBJ2-3; D might be TRBD1 (6 bases). V was cut by 5 bases and J by 1 base, with 11 bases left in between. This CDR3 region has 14 residues. Germline lookup yields CDR1 NSHNY and CDR2 SYGAGN. CDR3 amino acids: CASRYRVGAETLYF. CDR3 DNA (partial): TGTGCCAGCAGGTACAGGGTGGGTGCAGAA.

This clone came up many times. Germline and genes here are mouse. The observed sequence ends 4 residues before the CDR3 terminus, with the missing tail filled in from the germline J gene. This rearrangement joins TRBV13-1 to TRBJ2-3; TRBD2 aligns across 12 bases. V was clipped by 3 bases and J by 1 base; unmatched bases: 6. This CDR3 has 17 residues. The germline V gene has CDR1 NSHNY and CDR2 SYGAGN. This CDR3 reads CASSGTDWGGGAETLYF. CDR3 DNA, as far as it was read: TGTGCCAGCAGTGGGACAGACTGGGGGGGCGGTGCAGAA.